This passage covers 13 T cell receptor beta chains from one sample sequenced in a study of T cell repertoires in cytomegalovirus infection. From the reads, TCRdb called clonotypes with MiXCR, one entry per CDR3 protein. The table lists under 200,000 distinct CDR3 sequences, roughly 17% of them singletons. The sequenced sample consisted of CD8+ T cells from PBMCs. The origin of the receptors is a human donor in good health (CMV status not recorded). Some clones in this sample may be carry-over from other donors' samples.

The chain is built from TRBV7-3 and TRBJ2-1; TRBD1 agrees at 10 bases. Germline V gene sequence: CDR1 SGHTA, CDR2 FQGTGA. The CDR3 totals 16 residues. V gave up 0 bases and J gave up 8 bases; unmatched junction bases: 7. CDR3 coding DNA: TGTGCCAGCAGCTTAACTCGGGACAGGGGATGGGATGAGCAGTTCTTC. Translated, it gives CASSLTRDRGWDEQFF.

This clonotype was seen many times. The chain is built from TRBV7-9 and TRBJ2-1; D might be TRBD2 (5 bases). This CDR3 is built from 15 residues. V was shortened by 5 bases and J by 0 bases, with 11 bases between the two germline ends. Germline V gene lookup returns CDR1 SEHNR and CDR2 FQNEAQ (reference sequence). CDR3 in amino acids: CASSAREGSYNEQFF. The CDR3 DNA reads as TGTGCCAGCAGCGCCCGCGAGGGCTCCTACAATGAGCAGTTCTTC.

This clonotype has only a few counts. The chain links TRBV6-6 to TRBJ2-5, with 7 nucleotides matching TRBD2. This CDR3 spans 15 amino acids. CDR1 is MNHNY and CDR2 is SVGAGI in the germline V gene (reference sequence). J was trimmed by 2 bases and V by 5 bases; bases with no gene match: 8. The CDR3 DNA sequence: TGTGCCAGCAGTCCACGGGGGGTCCTTCAAGAGACCCAGTACTTC. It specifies CASSPRGVLQETQYF.

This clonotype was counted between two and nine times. In nucleotides, the CDR3 is TGTGCCAGCAGCTTTGGGGGGGATGATACTGAAGCTTTCTTT. This gives the protein CASSFGGDDTEAFF. The J gene is TRBJ1-1, the V gene TRBV5-5, with D possibly being TRBD1 (5 bases). V was trimmed by 2 bases and J by 5 bases, leaving 13 bases between them. Germline V gene data show CDR1 as SGHKS and CDR2 as YYEKEE (reference sequence). The CDR3 has 14 amino acids. The full variable domain, completed using reference TRBV5-5 and TRBJ1-1, is DAGVTQSPTHLIKTRGQQVTLRCSPISGHKSVSWYQQVLGQGPQFIFQYYEKEERGRGNFPDRFSARQFPNYSSELNVNALLLGDSALYLCASSFGGDDTEAFFGQGTRLTVV.

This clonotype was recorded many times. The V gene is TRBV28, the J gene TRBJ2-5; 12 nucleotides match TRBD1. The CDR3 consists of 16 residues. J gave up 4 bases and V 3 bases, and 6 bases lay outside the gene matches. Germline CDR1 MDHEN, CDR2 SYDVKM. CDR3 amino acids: CASSLSGTGGSETQYF. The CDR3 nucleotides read TGTGCCAGCAGTTTGTCCGGGACAGGGGGCTCAGAGACCCAGTACTTC.

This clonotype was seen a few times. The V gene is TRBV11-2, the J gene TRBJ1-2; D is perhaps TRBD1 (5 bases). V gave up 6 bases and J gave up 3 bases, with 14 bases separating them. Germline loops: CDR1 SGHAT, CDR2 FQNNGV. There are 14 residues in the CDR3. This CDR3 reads CASRGDLGDYGYTF. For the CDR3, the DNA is TGTGCCAGCAGAGGGGACCTCGGAGACTATGGCTACACCTTC.

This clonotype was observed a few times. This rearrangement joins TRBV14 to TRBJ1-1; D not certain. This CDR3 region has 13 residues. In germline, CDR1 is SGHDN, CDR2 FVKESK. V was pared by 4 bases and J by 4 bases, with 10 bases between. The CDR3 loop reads CASSPLVVTEAFF. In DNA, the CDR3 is TGTGCCAGCAGCCCGTTGGTGGTCACTGAAGCTTTCTTT.

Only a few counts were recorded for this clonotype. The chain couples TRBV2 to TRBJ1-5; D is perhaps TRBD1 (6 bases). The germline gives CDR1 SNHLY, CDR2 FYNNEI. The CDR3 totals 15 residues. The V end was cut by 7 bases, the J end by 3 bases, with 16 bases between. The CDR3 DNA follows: TGTGCCAGCATAAACAAACAGGGCATCAATCAGCCCCAGCATTTT. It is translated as CASINKQGINQPQHF. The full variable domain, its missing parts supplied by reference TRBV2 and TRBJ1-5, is EPEVTQTPSHQVTQMGQEVILRCVPISNHLYFYWYRQILGQKVEFLVSFYNNEISEKSEIFDDQFSVERPDGSNFTLKIRSTKLEDSAMYFCASINKQGINQPQHFGDGTRLSIL.

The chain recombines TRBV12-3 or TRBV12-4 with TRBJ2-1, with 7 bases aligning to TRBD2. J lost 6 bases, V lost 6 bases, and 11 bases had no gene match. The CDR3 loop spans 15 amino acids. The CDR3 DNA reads TGTGCCAGCAGAGACGTGGGCGGGAGTTCCAATGAGCAGTTCTTC. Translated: CASRDVGGSSNEQFF.

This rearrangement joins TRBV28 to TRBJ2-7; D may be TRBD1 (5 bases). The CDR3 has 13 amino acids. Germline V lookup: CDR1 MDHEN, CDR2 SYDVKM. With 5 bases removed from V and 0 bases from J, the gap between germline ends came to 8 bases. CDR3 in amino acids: CASSDRFSYEQYF. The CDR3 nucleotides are TGTGCCAGCAGTGACAGATTCTCCTACGAGCAGTACTTC. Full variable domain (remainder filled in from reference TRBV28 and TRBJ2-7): DVKVTQSSRYLVKRTGEKVFLECVQDMDHENMFWYRQDPGLGLRLIYFSYDVKMKEKGDIPEGYSVSREKKERFSLILESASTNQTSMYLCASSDRFSYEQYFGPGTRLTVT.

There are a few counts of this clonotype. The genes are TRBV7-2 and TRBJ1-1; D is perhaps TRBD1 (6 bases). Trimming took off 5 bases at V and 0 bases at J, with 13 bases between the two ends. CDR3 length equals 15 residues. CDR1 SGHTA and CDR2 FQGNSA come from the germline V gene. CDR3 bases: TGTGCCAGCAGCCGATATACAGGGATGAACACTGAAGCTTTCTTT. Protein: CASSRYTGMNTEAFF.

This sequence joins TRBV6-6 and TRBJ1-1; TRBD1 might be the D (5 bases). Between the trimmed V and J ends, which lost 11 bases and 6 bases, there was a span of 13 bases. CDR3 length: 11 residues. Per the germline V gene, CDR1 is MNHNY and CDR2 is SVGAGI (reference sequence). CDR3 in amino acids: CAGVGPAEAFF. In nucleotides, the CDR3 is TGTGCCGGGGTGGGACCCGCTGAAGCTTTCTTT.

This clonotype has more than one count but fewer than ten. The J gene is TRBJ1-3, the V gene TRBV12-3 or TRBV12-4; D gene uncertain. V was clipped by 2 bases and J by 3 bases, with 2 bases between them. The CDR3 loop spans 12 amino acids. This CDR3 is CASSLNGNTIYF. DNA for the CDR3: TGTGCCAGCAGTTTAAATGGAAACACCATATATTTT.